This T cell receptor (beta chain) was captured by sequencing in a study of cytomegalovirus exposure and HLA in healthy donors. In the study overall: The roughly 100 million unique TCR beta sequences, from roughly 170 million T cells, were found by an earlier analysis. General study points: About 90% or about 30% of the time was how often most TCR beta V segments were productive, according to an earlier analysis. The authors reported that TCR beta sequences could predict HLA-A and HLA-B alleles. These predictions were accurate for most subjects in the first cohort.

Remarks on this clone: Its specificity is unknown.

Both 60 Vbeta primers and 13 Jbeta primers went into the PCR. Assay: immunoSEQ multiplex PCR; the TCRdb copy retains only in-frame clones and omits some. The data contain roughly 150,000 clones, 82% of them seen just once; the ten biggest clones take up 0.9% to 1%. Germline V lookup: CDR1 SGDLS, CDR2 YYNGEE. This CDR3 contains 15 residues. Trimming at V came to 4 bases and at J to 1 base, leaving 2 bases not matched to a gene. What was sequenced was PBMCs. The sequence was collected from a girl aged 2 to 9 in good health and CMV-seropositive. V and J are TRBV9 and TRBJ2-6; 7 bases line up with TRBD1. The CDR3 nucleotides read TGTGCCAGCAGCATACAGGGGTCTGGGGCCAACGTCCTGACTTTC. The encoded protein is CASSIQGSGANVLTF.